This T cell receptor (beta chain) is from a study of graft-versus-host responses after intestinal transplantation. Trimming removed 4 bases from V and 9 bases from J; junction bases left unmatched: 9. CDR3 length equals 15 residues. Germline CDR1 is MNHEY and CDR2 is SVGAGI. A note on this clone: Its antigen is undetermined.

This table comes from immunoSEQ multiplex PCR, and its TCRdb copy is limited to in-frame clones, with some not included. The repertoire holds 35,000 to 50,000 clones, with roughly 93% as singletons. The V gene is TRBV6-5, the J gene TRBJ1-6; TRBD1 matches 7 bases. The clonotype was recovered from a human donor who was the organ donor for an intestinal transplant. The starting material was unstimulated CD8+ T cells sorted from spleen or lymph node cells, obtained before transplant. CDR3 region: CASSFRQGVRSPLHF. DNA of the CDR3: TGTGCCAGCAGTTTCCGACAGGGAGTCCGTTCACCCCTCCACTTT.